This TCR beta chain came from a study of vaccination effects on CD4 cells after COVID-19. Study-level background: Convalescent patients (n = two) were sampled 16 days and one week prevaccination.

Note on this clone: The antigen is not known.

After roughly eleven days in culture, the CD4+ T cells were isolated. The authors exchanged half the medium for IL-2 medium on days 3 and 7. Libraries were prepared by immunoSEQ multiplex PCR; TCRdb keeps only in-frame clonotypes and omits some of them. Of approximately 46,000 clones listed, 74% are singletons. Per the germline V gene, CDR1 is SGHRS and CDR2 is YFSETQ. Trimming took 4 bases from V and 6 from J; bases not matched to a gene: 6. The CDR3 runs to 15 residues. Overall study results and limits: After vaccination, at late timepoints, clones induced by infection and by vaccine contracted markedly. Spike-reactive clones in convalescents after vaccination were chiefly newly vaccine-induced.

The clonotype comes from a human donor who had a prior SARS-CoV-2 infection. Sequences were derived from CD4+ T cells from PBMCs cultured without peptide, sampled before COVID-19 vaccination. The rearrangement uses TRBV5-1 and TRBJ2-1; 11 positions agree with TRBD2. Written as DNA, the CDR3 is TGCGCCAGCAGCCCCCTAGCGGGAGGCTCCAATGAGCAGTTCTTC. Translating it yields CASSPLAGGSNEQFF.